This T cell receptor (beta chain) was recorded in a study of T cell responses to AZD1222 COVID-19 vaccine. Study results and caveats: Distributed over spike, vaccine-associated CD4 TCRs predominated at 160-218 and 743-854. As reported, nearly half of all spike-specific TCRs target variant regions that are unmutated. The sample set comprised mostly white British donors with more females, and clonal diversity was possibly underestimated.

Second-dose schedules of about 4 or about 12 weeks were combined. This CDR3 has 14 amino acids. CDR1 is MNHEY, CDR2 SMNVEV, per germline (reference sequence). V was shortened by 6 bases and J by 5 bases, with 16 bases between the two germline ends. On this clone itself: Its antigen is unidentified.

The assay was immunoSEQ multiplex PCR, and TCRdb's table has in-frame clones only and misses some. Here the sample spans 200,000 or so clones, approximately 95% being singletons. This sequence originates from an adult who received the AZD1222 COVID-19 vaccine. This chain joins TRBV27 and TRBJ1-2; maybe TRBD1 (6 bases). Here the sequenced sample was peripheral blood, taken 28 days after the second AZD1222 dose. CDR3 bases: TGTGCCAGCAGGGGTGATGGACAGAGTTATGGCTACACCTTC. Translation: CASRGDGQSYGYTF.